This record concerns one T cell receptor beta chain sequence. Its antigen is currently unknown. This sample was taken from a study of shared clonotypes between healthy human individuals. Study-level points and caveats: Investigators expected sequencing depth to affect clonotype sharing among donors. In having few donors, the study represented limited genetic and exposure-history diversity.

CDR3 length: 15 amino acids. CDR1 MNHEY and CDR2 SVGAGI come from the germline V gene. Deletions cut 7 bases from V and 5 bases from J, with 21 bases between. The data were produced by immunoSEQ multiplex PCR, yet TCRdb's version contains in-frame clones alone and is incomplete. The table has about 480,000 clones, 70% to 80% seen once; the top ten hold 10% to 15%. Specimen: PBMCs. This chain joins TRBV6-5 and TRBJ2-7; D might be TRBD1 (5 bases). The TCR originated in a woman between 40 and 55 years old in good health. Some clones in this sample may be carry-over from other donors' samples. CDR3 amino acids: CASKQDRAGSDEQYF. The CDR3 nucleotides read TGTGCCAGCAAACAAGATCGGGCAGGGTCGGACGAGCAGTACTTC.